The entry below describes one T cell receptor (beta chain). The sample belongs to a study of blood T cell repertoires in COVID-19. The V gene's germline CDR1 is SGHVS and CDR2 FQNEAQ. This CDR3 region has 12 residues. Trimming removed 1 base from V and 4 bases from J, with 4 bases in between. Sequencing used immunoSEQ multiplex PCR; TCRdb keeps in-frame clones, though not all of them. The repertoire consists of more than 120,000 clones, with roughly 90% occurring once and the leading ten covering 0.9% to 0.95%. This chain uses TRBV7-8 with TRBJ2-5; D gene unclear. Specimen: peripheral blood. This sequence originates from a woman aged 45-65 years with acute or convalescent COVID-19. DNA of the CDR3: TGTGCCAGCAGCTTAGAGCGAGAGACCCAGTACTTC. As protein: CASSLERETQYF.